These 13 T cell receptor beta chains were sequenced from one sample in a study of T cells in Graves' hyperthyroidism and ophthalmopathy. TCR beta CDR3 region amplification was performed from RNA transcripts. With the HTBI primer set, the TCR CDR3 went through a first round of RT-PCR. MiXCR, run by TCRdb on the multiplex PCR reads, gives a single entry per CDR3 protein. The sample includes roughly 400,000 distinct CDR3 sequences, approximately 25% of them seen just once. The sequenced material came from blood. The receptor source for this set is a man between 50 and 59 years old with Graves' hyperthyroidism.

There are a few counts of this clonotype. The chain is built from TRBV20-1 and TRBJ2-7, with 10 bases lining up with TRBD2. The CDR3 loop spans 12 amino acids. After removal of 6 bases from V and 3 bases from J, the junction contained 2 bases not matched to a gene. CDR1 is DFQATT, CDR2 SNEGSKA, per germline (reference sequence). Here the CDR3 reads CSAIAGGYEQYF. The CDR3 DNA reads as TGCAGTGCCATAGCGGGAGGCTACGAGCAGTACTTC.

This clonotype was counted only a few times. CDR3: CASSLGTRGYGYTF. In DNA form, the CDR3 reads TGTGCCAGCAGCTTAGGGACAAGAGGGTATGGCTACACCTTC. The chain recombines TRBV13 with TRBJ1-2; D is uncertain. With 0 bases removed from V and 5 bases from J, the gap between germline ends came to 10 bases. The CDR3 totals 14 residues. Germline CDR1 and CDR2: PRHDT and FYEKMQ (reference sequence).

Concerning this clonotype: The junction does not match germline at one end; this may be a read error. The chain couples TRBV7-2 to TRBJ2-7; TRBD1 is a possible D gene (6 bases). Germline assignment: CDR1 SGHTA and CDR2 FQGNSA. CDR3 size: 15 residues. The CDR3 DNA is TGTGCCAGCAGTTTAGAGGTAGGGGGAAGGGGCGAGCAGTACTTC. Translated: CASSLEVGGRGEQYF. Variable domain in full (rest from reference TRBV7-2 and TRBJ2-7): GAGVSQSPSNKVTEKGKDVELRCDPISGHTALYWYRQSLGQGLEFLIYFQGNSAPDKSGLPSDRFSAERTGGSVSTLTIQRTQQEDSAVYLCASSLEVGGRGEQYFGPGTRLTVT.

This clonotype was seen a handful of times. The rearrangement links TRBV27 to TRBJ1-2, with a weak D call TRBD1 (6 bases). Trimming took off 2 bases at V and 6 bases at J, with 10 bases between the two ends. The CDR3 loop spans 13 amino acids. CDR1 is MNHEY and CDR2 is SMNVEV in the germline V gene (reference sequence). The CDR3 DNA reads TGTGCCAGCAGTTTAAGTAGGGGGAATGGCTACACCTTC. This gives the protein CASSLSRGNGYTF.

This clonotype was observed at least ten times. CDR3 loop: CASSFRSTGTTSSYNEQFF. CDR3 bases: TGTGCCAGCAGCTTTCGGAGTACAGGGACTACCAGCTCCTACAATGAGCAGTTCTTC. The chain combines TRBV11-3 with TRBJ2-1; TRBD2 is a possible D gene (7 bases). The CDR3 loop spans 19 amino acids. The ends were cut back, 3 bases at V and 0 bases at J, with 21 bases in the middle. CDR1 SGHNT and CDR2 YENEEA come from the germline V gene. Full variable domain (rest looked up from reference TRBV11-3 and TRBJ2-1): EAGVVQSPRYKIIEKKQPVAFWCNPISGHNTLYWYLQNLGQGPELLIRYENEEAVDDSQLPKDRFSAERLKGVDSTLKIQPAELGDSAVYLCASSFRSTGTTSSYNEQFFGPGTRLTVL.

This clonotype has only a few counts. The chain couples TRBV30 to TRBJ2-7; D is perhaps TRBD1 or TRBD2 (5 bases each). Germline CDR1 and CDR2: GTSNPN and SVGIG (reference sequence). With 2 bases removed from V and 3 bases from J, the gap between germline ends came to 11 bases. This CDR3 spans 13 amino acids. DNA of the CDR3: TGTGCCTGGAGTAGGGACGTTAGCTACGAGCAGTACTTC. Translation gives CAWSRDVSYEQYF.

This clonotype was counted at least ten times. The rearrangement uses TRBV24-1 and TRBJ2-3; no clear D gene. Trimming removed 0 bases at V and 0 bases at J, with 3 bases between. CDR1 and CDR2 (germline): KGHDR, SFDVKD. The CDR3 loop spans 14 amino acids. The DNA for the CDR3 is TGTGCCACCAGTGATTTGGACAGCACAGATACGCAGTATTTT. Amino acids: CATSDLDSTDTQYF.

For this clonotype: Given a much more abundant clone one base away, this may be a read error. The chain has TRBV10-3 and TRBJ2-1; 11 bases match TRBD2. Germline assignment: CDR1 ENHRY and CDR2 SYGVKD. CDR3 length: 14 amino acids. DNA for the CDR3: TGTACCATCAGTGAACTAGCGGGAGATAATGAGCAGTTCTTC. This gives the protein CTISELAGDNEQFF.

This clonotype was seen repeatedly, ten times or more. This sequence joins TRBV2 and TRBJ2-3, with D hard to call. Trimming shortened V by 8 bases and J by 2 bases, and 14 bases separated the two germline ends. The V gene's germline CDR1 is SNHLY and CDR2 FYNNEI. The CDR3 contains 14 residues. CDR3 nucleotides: TGTGCCAGCGCACTGCAGCCGCCCACAGATACGCAGTATTTT. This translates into CASALQPPTDTQYF.

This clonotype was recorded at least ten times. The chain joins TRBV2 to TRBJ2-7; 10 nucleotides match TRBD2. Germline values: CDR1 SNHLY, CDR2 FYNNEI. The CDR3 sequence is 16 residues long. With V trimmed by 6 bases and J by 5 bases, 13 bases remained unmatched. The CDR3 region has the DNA TGTGCCAGCAGGGTTACTAGCGGGAACAACCTGGACGAGCAGTACTTC. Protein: CASRVTSGNNLDEQYF.

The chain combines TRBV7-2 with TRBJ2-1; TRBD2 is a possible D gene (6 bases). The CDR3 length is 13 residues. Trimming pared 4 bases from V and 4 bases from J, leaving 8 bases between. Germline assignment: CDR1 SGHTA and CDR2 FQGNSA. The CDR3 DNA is TGTGCCAGCAGCTGGGGACTTTACAATGAGCAGTTCTTC. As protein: CASSWGLYNEQFF.

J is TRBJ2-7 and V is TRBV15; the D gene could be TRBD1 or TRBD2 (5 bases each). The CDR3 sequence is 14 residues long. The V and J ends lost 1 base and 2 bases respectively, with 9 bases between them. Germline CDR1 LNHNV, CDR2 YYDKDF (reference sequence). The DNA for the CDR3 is TGTGCCACCAGCAGAGTCCCGGGACCCTACGAGCAGTACTTC. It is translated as CATSRVPGPYEQYF.

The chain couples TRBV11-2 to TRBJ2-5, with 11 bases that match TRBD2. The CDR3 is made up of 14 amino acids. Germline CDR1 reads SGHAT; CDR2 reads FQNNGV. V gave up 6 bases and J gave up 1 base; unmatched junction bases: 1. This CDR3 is CASRLAGAQETQYF. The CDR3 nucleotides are TGTGCCAGCAGACTAGCGGGGGCCCAAGAGACCCAGTACTTC. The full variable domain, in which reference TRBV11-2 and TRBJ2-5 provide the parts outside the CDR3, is EAGVAQSPRYKIIEKRQSVAFWCNPISGHATLYWYQQILGQGPKLLIQFQNNGVVDDSQLPKDRFSAERLKGVDSTLKIQPAKLEDSAVYLCASRLAGAQETQYFGPGTRLLVL.